The source of this TCR beta chain is a study of cytomegalovirus exposure and HLA in healthy donors. Broader study findings: A link between a missense DCLRE1C variant and TCR beta V- and J-gene trimming emerged from a later analysis. Some segments of the V type, notably TRBV6-2 and TRBV6-3, were excluded as indistinguishable. Later analysis identified several of the most significant clusters that appeared linked to common viral pathogens. It was taken for granted in presence/absence analyses that sequencing depth across donors was roughly uniform.

This clone turned up a few times. Its specificity is not known. It was with 60 Vbeta and 13 Jbeta primers that the PCR ran. TCRdb keeps only in-frame clones here, not all; method: immunoSEQ multiplex PCR. The sample carries roughly 120,000 clones, 80% recorded once. The CDR3 is 14 residues long. V lost 4 bases, J lost 4 bases, and 14 bases lay in between. Germline CDR1 is SGHRS and CDR2 is YFSETQ. This rearrangement joins TRBV5-1 to TRBJ1-1; possible D gene TRBD1, 5 bases. This clonotype originated in a male donor in good health and CMV-seronegative. Material: PBMCs. CDR3 loop: CASSLYGGSTEAFF. CDR3 nucleotide sequence: TGCGCCAGCAGCCTCTACGGGGGGAGCACTGAAGCTTTCTTT.